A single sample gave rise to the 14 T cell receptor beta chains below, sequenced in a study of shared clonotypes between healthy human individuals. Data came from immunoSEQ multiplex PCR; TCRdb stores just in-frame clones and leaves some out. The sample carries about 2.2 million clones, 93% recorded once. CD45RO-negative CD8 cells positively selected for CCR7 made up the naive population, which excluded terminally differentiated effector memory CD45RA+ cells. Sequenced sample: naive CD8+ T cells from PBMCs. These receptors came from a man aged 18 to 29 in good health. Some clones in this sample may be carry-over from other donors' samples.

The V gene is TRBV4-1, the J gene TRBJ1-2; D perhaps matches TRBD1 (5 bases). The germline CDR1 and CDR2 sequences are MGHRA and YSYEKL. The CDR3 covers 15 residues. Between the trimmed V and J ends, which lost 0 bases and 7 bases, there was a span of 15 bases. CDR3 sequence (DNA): TGCGCCAGCAGCCAAGATCGGGGGAGAGGAGCTGGCTACACCTTC. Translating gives CASSQDRGRGAGYTF.

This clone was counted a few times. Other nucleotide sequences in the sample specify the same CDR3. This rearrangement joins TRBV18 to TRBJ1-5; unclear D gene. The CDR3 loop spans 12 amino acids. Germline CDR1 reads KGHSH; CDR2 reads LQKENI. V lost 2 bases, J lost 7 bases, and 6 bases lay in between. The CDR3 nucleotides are TGTGCCAGCTCACCAGGGAACCAGCCCCAGCATTTT. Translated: CASSPGNQPQHF.

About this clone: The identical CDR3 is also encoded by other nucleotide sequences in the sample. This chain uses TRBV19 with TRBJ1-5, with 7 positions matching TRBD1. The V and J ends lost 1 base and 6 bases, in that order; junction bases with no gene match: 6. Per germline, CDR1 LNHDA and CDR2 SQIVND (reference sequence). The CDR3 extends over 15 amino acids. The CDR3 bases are TGTGCCAGTAGTATAGGGACAGGTCCGGGTCAGCCCCAGCATTTT. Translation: CASSIGTGPGQPQHF.

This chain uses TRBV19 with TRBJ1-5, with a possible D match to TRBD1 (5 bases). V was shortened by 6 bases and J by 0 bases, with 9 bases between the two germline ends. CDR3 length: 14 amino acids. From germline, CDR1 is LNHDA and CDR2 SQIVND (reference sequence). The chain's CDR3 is CASRDNNSNQPQHF. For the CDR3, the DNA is TGTGCCAGTAGGGACAACAATAGCAATCAGCCCCAGCATTTT. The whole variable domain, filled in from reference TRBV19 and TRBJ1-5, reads DGGITQSPKYLFRKEGQNVTLSCEQNLNHDAMYWYRQDPGQGLRLIYYSQIVNDFQKGDIAEGYSVSREKKESFPLTVTSAQKNPTAFYLCASRDNNSNQPQHFGDGTRLSIL.

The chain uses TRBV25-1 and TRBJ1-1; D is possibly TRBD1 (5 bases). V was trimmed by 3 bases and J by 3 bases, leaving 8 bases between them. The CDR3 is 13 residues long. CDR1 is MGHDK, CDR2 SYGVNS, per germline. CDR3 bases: TGTGCCAGCAGTGAGTGGGGGGACACTGAAGCTTTCTTT. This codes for CASSEWGDTEAFF.

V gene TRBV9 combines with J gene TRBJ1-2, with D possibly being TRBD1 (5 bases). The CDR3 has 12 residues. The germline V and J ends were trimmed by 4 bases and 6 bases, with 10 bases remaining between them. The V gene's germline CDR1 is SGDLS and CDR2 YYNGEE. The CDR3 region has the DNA TGTGCCAGCAGCCCCGGGGGAGATGGCTACACCTTC. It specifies CASSPGGDGYTF.

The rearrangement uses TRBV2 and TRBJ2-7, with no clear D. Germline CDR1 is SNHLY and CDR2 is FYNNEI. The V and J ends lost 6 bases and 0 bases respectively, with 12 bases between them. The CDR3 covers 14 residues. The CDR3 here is CASRPRANSYEQYF. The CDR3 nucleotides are TGTGCCAGCAGGCCCCGAGCGAACTCCTACGAGCAGTACTTC.

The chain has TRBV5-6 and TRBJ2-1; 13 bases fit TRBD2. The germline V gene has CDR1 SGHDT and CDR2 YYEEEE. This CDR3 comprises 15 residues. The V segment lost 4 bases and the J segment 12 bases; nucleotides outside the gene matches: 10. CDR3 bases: TGTGCCAGCAGCGTGGGGACTAGCGGGATAAACGGGCAGTTCTTC. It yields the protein CASSVGTSGINGQFF. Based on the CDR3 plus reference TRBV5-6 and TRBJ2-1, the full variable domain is DAGVTQSPTHLIKTRGQQVTLRCSPKSGHDTVSWYQQALGQGPQFIFQYYEEEERQRGNFPDRFSGHQFPNYSSELNVNALLLGDSALYLCASSVGTSGINGQFFGPGTRLTVL.

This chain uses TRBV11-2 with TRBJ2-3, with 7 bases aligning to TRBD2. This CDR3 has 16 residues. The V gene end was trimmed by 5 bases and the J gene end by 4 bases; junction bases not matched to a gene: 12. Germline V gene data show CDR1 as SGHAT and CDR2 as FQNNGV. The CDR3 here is CASSDGREMIADTQYF. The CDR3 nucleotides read TGTGCCAGCAGCGACGGGCGGGAGATGATAGCAGATACGCAGTATTTT.

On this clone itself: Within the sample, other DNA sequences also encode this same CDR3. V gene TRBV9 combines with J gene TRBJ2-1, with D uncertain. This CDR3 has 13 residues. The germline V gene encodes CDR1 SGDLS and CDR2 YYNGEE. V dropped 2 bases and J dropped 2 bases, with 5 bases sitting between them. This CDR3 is CASSVPPYNEQFF. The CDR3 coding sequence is TGTGCCAGCAGCGTCCCCCCCTACAATGAGCAGTTCTTC.

CDR3 in amino acids: CASSLRTEAGDEQFF. For the CDR3, the DNA is TGTGCCAGCAGCCTGAGGACAGAGGCCGGAGATGAGCAGTTCTTC. The rearrangement joins TRBV28 to TRBJ2-1; a weak D match, TRBD1 (6 bases). V gave up 6 bases and J gave up 8 bases, with 20 bases separating them. The CDR3 totals 15 residues. The germline V gene encodes CDR1 MDHEN and CDR2 SYDVKM.

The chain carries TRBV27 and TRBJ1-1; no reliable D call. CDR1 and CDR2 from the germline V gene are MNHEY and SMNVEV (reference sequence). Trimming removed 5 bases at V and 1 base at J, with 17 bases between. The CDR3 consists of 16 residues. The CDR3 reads CASSLMSGYSNTEAFF. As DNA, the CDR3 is TGTGCCAGCAGTCTAATGAGTGGATATTCGAACACTGAAGCTTTCTTT.

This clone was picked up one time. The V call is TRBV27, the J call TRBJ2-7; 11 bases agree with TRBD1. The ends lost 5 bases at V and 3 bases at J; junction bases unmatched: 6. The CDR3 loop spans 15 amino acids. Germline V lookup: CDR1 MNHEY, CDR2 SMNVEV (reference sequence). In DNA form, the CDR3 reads TGTGCCAGCAGTCCAGAAGGGACAGGGGGCTACGAGCAGTACTTC. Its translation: CASSPEGTGGYEQYF.

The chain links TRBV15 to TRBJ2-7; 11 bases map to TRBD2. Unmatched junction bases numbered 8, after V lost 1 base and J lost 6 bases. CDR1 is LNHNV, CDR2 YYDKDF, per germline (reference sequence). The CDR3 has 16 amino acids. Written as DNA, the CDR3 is TGTGCCACCAGCAGAGGTACCGGGACTAGCGGAACCGAGCAGTACTTC. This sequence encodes CATSRGTGTSGTEQYF.